Each of the 30 T cell receptor beta chains below was sequenced from the same sample in a study of T cell responses to AZD1222 COVID-19 vaccine. Clones were sequenced by immunoSEQ multiplex PCR, and TCRdb holds only the in-frame ones, with some missing. The data show about 150,000 clones, with about 93% seen just once and about 9.1% held by the top ten. The material was peripheral blood, obtained on day 0 of AZD1222 vaccination. The receptor set was obtained from an adult in good health.

In this sample, this clone turned up a few times. The chain combines TRBV2 with TRBJ2-1; 12 nucleotides agree with TRBD2. The trim removed 5 bases at V and 3 bases at J, leaving 5 bases unmatched. Germline V lookup: CDR1 SNHLY, CDR2 FYNNEI. The CDR3 runs 16 residues. The CDR3 loop reads CASSPSGGAIYNEQFF. CDR3 nucleotide sequence: TGTGCCAGCAGTCCTAGCGGGGGGGCTATCTACAATGAGCAGTTCTTC.

This chain joins TRBV11-2 and TRBJ2-1; D unresolved. V lost 0 bases, J lost 0 bases, and 6 bases lay in between. This CDR3 is built from 15 residues. CDR1 is SGHAT and CDR2 is FQNNGV in the germline V gene. Here the CDR3 reads CASSLDPSSYNEQFF. In nucleotides, the CDR3 is TGTGCCAGCAGCTTAGATCCAAGCTCCTACAATGAGCAGTTCTTC.

This sequence joins TRBV3-1 (or the pseudogene TRBV3-2) and TRBJ1-3; D is unclear. Trimming removed 4 bases at V and 0 bases at J, with 7 bases between. Germline V gene lookup returns CDR1 LGHDT and CDR2 YNNKEL (reference sequence). The CDR3 sequence is 14 residues long. Written as DNA, the CDR3 is TGTGCCAGCAGCCCTACCAGCTCTGGAAACACCATATATTTT. Encoded protein: CASSPTSSGNTIYF.

The CDR3 coding sequence is TGTGCCAGCACACTGTCTGCCGAGGAGCAGTACTTC. It yields the protein CASTLSAEEQYF. The genes are TRBV27 and TRBJ2-7; D is undetermined. The V end lost 7 bases, the J end lost 7 bases, and 14 bases lay between the germline ends. Germline CDR1 reads MNHEY; CDR2 reads SMNVEV (reference sequence). The CDR3 is 12 residues long.

The chain carries TRBV3-1 (or the pseudogene TRBV3-2) and TRBJ1-3; D gene ambiguous. The CDR3 runs 15 residues. V gave up 1 base and J gave up 5 bases, with 12 bases separating them. From germline, CDR1 is LGHDT and CDR2 YNNKEL (reference sequence). The CDR3 protein is CASSQGSGARNTIYF. The CDR3 nucleotides are TGTGCCAGCAGCCAAGGGTCAGGTGCCCGAAACACCATATATTTT.

V is TRBV29-1 and J is TRBJ2-5, with a tentative D call TRBD1 (5 bases). This CDR3 is built from 12 residues. Germline lookup yields CDR1 SQVTM and CDR2 ANQGSEA. The germline V and J ends were trimmed by 2 bases and 5 bases, with 9 bases remaining between them. CDR3 sequence: CSVEQAGETQYF. The CDR3 bases are TGCAGCGTTGAACAGGCAGGGGAGACCCAGTACTTC. Drawing the rest from reference TRBV29-1 and TRBJ2-5, the complete variable domain is SAVISQKPSRDICQRGTSLTIQCQVDSQVTMMFWYRQQPGQSLTLIATANQGSEATYESGFVIDKFPISRPNLTFSTLTVSNMSPEDSSIYLCSVEQAGETQYFGPGTRLLVL.

This rearrangement joins TRBV7-2 to TRBJ1-2; no clear D. Trimming left V 1 base short and J 8 bases short, with 23 bases between. Germline lookup yields CDR1 SGHTA and CDR2 FQGNSA. This CDR3 is 17 amino acids long. The CDR3: CASSLGGASTVVDGYTF. DNA for the CDR3: TGTGCCAGCAGCTTAGGAGGAGCATCGACTGTGGTTGACGGCTACACCTTC.

V gene TRBV5-6 combines with J gene TRBJ2-7; no reliable D call. The germline V gene has CDR1 SGHDT and CDR2 YYEEEE. The CDR3 totals 14 residues. V was cut by 4 bases and J by 6 bases, with 17 bases left in between. The CDR3 DNA follows: TGTGCCAGCAGCCCCCGGGCAGTCCTGTCCGAGCAGTACTTC. This encodes CASSPRAVLSEQYF.

V and J are TRBV4-3 and TRBJ2-5, with 7 bases lining up with TRBD1. Losses at the gene ends were 1 base for V and 5 bases for J; bases not matched to a gene: 7. The CDR3 is 15 amino acids. Germline CDR1 reads LGHNA; CDR2 reads YSLEER. For the CDR3, the DNA is TGCGCCAGCAGCCAAGGAACAGGGGTGTCGGAGACCCAGTACTTC. It yields the protein CASSQGTGVSETQYF.

V gene TRBV19 combines with J gene TRBJ2-5; D remains ambiguous. V was clipped by 7 bases and J by 7 bases, with 22 bases between them. This CDR3 is built from 15 residues. Per the germline V gene, CDR1 is LNHDA and CDR2 is SQIVND (reference sequence). CDR3 coding DNA: TGTGCCAGTATGAGAGGACGGGCCGCTGGTGGGACCCAGTACTTC. It codes for CASMRGRAAGGTQYF.

This clone has only one observation. The chain has TRBV7-9 and TRBJ1-2; D perhaps matches TRBD1 (6 bases). The germline gives CDR1 SEHNR, CDR2 FQNEAQ (reference sequence). The CDR3 has 14 residues. Trimming removed 4 bases at V and 6 bases at J, with 15 bases between. The CDR3 is CASSYPGEYNGYTF. The DNA of the CDR3 is TGTGCCAGCAGCTACCCAGGGGAGTATAATGGCTACACCTTC.

The genes are TRBV7-9 and TRBJ2-5; the D is unclear. Trimming cost V 4 bases and J 6 bases, with 9 bases left between them. This CDR3 region has 12 residues. CDR1 is SEHNR, CDR2 FQNEAQ, per germline (reference sequence). The CDR3 reads CASSSSGQTQYF. The CDR3 DNA sequence: TGTGCCAGCAGCTCAAGTGGGCAGACCCAGTACTTC.

The chain is built from TRBV6-5 and TRBJ1-6, with D uncertain. From germline, CDR1 is MNHEY and CDR2 SVGAGI. Trimming removed 0 bases at V and 10 bases at J, with 13 bases between. This CDR3 contains 15 residues. DNA of the CDR3: TGTGCCAGCAGTTACTCGACCGTTTTGGGATCACCCCTCCACTTT. Protein product: CASSYSTVLGSPLHF.

Of note for this clone: In the same sample, other DNA sequences code for this CDR3. The J gene is TRBJ1-1, the V gene TRBV5-6; D uncertain. CDR1 is SGHDT and CDR2 is YYEEEE in the germline V gene. The CDR3 has 12 amino acids. V lost 0 bases and J lost 5, with 5 bases in between. The DNA for the CDR3 is TGTGCCAGCAGCTTGGGGGTTACTGAAGCTTTCTTT. This sequence encodes CASSLGVTEAFF. Variable domain in full (rest from reference TRBV5-6 and TRBJ1-1): DAGVTQSPTHLIKTRGQQVTLRCSPKSGHDTVSWYQQALGQGPQFIFQYYEEEERQRGNFPDRFSGHQFPNYSSELNVNALLLGDSALYLCASSLGVTEAFFGQGTRLTVV.

The J gene is TRBJ2-6, the V gene TRBV7-8; TRBD1 matches 7 bases. Germline CDR1 is SGHVS and CDR2 is FQNEAQ. CDR3 size: 18 residues. V shed 5 bases and J 0 bases; nucleotides not matched to a gene: 10. The CDR3 DNA sequence: TGTGCCAGCAGCCATTGGGACAGACCGAACTCTGGGGCCAACGTCCTGACTTTC. Translating gives CASSHWDRPNSGANVLTF. Looking up the rest from reference TRBV7-8 and TRBJ2-6 gives the full variable domain: GAGVSQSPRYKVAKRGQDVALRCDPISGHVSLFWYQQALGQGPEFLTYFQNEAQLDKSGLPSDRFFAERPEGSVSTLKIQRTQQEDSAVYLCASSHWDRPNSGANVLTFGAGSRLTVL.

This clone is a singleton in its sample. This sequence joins TRBV9 and TRBJ1-1; possible D gene TRBD1, 5 bases. V shed 0 bases and J shed 6 bases, with 6 bases lying between them. This CDR3 comprises 12 residues. Germline V gene sequence: CDR1 SGDLS, CDR2 YYNGEE. CDR3 sequence: CASSVEGPEAFF. The DNA of the CDR3 is TGTGCCAGCAGCGTAGAGGGACCTGAAGCTTTCTTT. The variable domain in full, completed from reference TRBV9 and TRBJ1-1, reads DSGVTQTPKHLITATGQRVTLRCSPRSGDLSVYWYQQSLDQGLQFLIQYYNGEERAKGNILERFSAQQFPDLHSELNLSSLELGDSALYFCASSVEGPEAFFGQGTRLTVV.

The chain recombines TRBV5-1 with TRBJ1-5; no definite D call. The CDR3 length is 13 residues. Trimming took 1 base from V and 4 from J, leaving 6 bases between them. Germline V gene lookup returns CDR1 SGHRS and CDR2 YFSETQ. CDR3: CASSLIPNQPQHF. CDR3 bases: TGCGCCAGCAGCTTGATTCCTAATCAGCCCCAGCATTTT.

The chain uses TRBV7-9 and TRBJ1-1; 7 nucleotides line up with TRBD1. Per germline, CDR1 SEHNR and CDR2 FQNEAQ (reference sequence). The V segment lost 6 bases and the J segment 10 bases; nucleotides outside the gene matches: 5. The CDR3 runs 11 residues. CDR3 region: CASRGSGGAFF. The CDR3 DNA reads as TGTGCCAGCAGAGGATCAGGGGGAGCTTTCTTT.

V is TRBV5-5 and J is TRBJ2-7, with 13 positions matching TRBD2. Trimming cost V 4 bases and J 1 base; bases outside gene matches: 5. The V gene's germline CDR1 is SGHKS and CDR2 YYEKEE (reference sequence). The CDR3 is 16 residues long. The CDR3 DNA reads TGTGCCAGCAGCAAGCCGACTAGCGGGAGGTCCTACGAGCAGTACTTC. It encodes CASSKPTSGRSYEQYF.

This sequence joins TRBV6-2 or TRBV6-3 and TRBJ2-7; 7 positions match TRBD2. V trimming: 2 bases; J trimming: 7 bases; junction bases outside the gene matches: 5. The CDR3 consists of 13 residues. Germline values: CDR1 MNHEY, CDR2 SVGEGT. This chain's CDR3 is CASSYSGASEQYF. CDR3 bases: TGTGCCAGCAGTTACAGCGGGGCGAGTGAGCAGTACTTC.

The chain uses TRBV7-9 and TRBJ2-3; the D gene is possibly TRBD1 (6 bases). The germline V and J ends were trimmed by 5 bases and 3 bases, with 18 bases remaining between them. The CDR3 is 16 amino acids. Germline CDR1 SEHNR, CDR2 FQNEAQ (reference sequence). The CDR3 sequence is CASSPTPGDDTDTQYF. The CDR3 coding sequence is TGTGCCAGCAGCCCAACGCCAGGGGATGATACAGATACGCAGTATTTT.

A single count supports this clone. V is TRBV7-9 and J is TRBJ1-2; possible D gene TRBD1, 6 bases. The CDR3 has 16 amino acids. V lost 2 bases and J 8 bases, leaving 21 bases between the germline ends. Germline CDR1 and CDR2: SEHNR and FQNEAQ (reference sequence). The CDR3 loop reads CASSLNSGRGLRGYTF. CDR3 sequence (DNA): TGTGCCAGCAGCTTAAATTCGGGCAGGGGTTTAAGAGGCTACACCTTC.

The chain is built from TRBV10-3 and TRBJ2-7, with D unclear. The CDR3 has 13 amino acids. The V end was cut by 4 bases, the J end by 1 base, with 8 bases between. Germline V lookup: CDR1 ENHRY, CDR2 SYGVKD. CDR3: CAISGEESYEQYF. CDR3 bases: TGTGCCATCAGTGGGGAAGAGTCCTACGAGCAGTACTTC.

The chain has TRBV30 and TRBJ1-2; TRBD1 matches at 9 bases. Germline values: CDR1 GTSNPN, CDR2 SVGIG (reference sequence). Trimming at V came to 2 bases and at J to 8 bases, leaving 9 bases not matched to a gene. The CDR3 is made up of 14 amino acids. The CDR3 loop reads CAWSPTTGGEGYTF. CDR3 nucleotide sequence: TGTGCCTGGAGTCCTACCACAGGGGGCGAAGGCTACACCTTC. Based on the CDR3 plus reference TRBV30 and TRBJ1-2, the full variable domain is SQTIHQWPATLVQPVGSPLSLECTVEGTSNPNLYWYRQAAGRGLQLLFYSVGIGQISSEVPQNLSASRPQDRQFILSSKKLLLSDSGFYLCAWSPTTGGEGYTFGSGTRLTVV.

The CDR3 loop is CASSYWGTGKSEAFF. The CDR3 DNA reads TGTGCCAGCAGTTACTGGGGGACAGGGAAATCTGAAGCTTTCTTT. This chain joins TRBV6-5 and TRBJ1-1; 9 bases agree with TRBD1. CDR1 and CDR2 from the germline V gene are MNHEY and SVGAGI. The V and J ends lost 1 base and 6 bases, in that order; junction bases with no gene match: 6. The CDR3 contains 15 residues.

The chain recombines TRBV27 with TRBJ1-2, with TRBD1 as a possible D gene (5 bases). V lost 6 bases to trimming and J lost 0 bases, with 11 bases between them. The CDR3 runs 14 residues. Germline V gene sequence: CDR1 MNHEY, CDR2 SMNVEV (reference sequence). The CDR3 nucleotides read TGTGCCAGCAGCTCCCGGGGGTCTAACTATGGCTACACCTTC. Translating it yields CASSSRGSNYGYTF.

The chain combines TRBV19 with TRBJ1-2; TRBD1 aligns across 7 bases. The germline CDR1 and CDR2 sequences are LNHDA and SQIVND (reference sequence). The CDR3 totals 15 residues. V gave up 3 bases and J gave up 1 base; unmatched junction bases: 5. CDR3 bases: TGTGCCAGTAGTATTTTGACAGGGCTTAACTATGGCTACACCTTC. Amino acid sequence: CASSILTGLNYGYTF.

The V gene is TRBV3-1 (or the pseudogene TRBV3-2), the J gene TRBJ2-2; D is perhaps TRBD1 (5 bases). CDR1 and CDR2 (germline): LGHDT, YNNKEL (reference sequence). CDR3 size: 15 residues. Trimming stripped 1 base from V and 7 bases from J, with 13 bases between. Here the CDR3 reads CASSQGWGRVGELFF. CDR3 nucleotides: TGTGCCAGCAGCCAAGGCTGGGGCCGGGTCGGGGAGCTGTTTTTT.

The genes are TRBV30 and TRBJ1-5; tentatively, D is TRBD1 (5 bases). V shed 3 bases and J shed 5 bases, with 14 bases lying between them. This CDR3 comprises 14 residues. The germline V gene has CDR1 GTSNPN and CDR2 SVGIG (reference sequence). DNA for the CDR3: TGTGCCTGGAGGGGACCGGGCCCCGATCAGCCCCAGCATTTT. It encodes CAWRGPGPDQPQHF.

The chain is built from TRBV7-9 and TRBJ2-7; tentatively, D is TRBD2 (5 bases). This CDR3 is built from 14 residues. Per the germline V gene, CDR1 is SEHNR and CDR2 is FQNEAQ (reference sequence). Trimming pared 4 bases from V and 4 bases from J, leaving 14 bases between. The CDR3 region is CASSSQTSGYEQYF. Written as DNA, the CDR3 is TGTGCCAGCAGCTCCCAGACATCGGGATACGAGCAGTACTTC.